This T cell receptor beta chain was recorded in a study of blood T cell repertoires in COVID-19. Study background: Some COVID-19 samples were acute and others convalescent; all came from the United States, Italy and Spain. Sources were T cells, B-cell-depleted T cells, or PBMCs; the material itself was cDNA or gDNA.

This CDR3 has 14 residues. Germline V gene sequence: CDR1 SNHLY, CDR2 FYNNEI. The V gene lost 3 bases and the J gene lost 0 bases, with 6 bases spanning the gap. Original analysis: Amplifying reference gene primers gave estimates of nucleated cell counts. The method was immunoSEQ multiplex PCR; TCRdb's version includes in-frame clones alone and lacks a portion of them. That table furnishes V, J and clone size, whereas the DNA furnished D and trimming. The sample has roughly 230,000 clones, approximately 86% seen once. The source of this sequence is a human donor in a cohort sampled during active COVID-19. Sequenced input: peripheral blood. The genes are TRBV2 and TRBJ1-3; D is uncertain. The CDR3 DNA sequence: TGTGCCAGCAGTGAGCTGAGCTCTGGAAACACCATATATTTT. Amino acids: CASSELSSGNTIYF.